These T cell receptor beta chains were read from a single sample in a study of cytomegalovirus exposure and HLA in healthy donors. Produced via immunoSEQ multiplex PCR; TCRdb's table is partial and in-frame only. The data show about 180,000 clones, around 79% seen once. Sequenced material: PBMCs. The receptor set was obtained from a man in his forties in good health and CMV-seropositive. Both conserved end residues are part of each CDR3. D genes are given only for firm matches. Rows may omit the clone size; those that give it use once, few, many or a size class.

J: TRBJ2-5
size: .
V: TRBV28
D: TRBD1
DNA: TGTGCCAGCAGTTCCGCCAGGACAGGGGTCTTCCAAGAGACCCAGTACTTC
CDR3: CASSSARTGVFQETQYF

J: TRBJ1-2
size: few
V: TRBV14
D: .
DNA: TGTGCCAGCAGCCAAGAGACAGGACTCTATGGCTACACCTTC
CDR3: CASSQETGLYGYTF

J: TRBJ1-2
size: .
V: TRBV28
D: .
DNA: TGTGCCAGCAGTTTGACGGGGTATGGCTACACCTTC
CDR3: CASSLTGYGYTF

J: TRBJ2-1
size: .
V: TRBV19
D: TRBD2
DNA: TGTGCCAGTAGTCCCTGGACTAGCGGAAGCTCCTACAATGAGCAGTTCTTC
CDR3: CASSPWTSGSSYNEQFF

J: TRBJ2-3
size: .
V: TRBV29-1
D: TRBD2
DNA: TGCAGCGTTCGGACTAGCGGGAGCCGAGATACGCAGTATTTT
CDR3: CSVRTSGSRDTQYF

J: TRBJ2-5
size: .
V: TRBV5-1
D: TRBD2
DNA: TGCGCCAGCAGCATGGGACTAGCGGGAGGGGCTGAGACCCAGTACTTC
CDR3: CASSMGLAGGAETQYF

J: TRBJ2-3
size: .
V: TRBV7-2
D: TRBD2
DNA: TGTGCCAGCAGCAGGACTAGCGGGAGTGCAGATACGCAGTATTTT
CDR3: CASSRTSGSADTQYF

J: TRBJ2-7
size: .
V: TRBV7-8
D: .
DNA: TGTGCCAGCAGCTTAATGGGGCACCCCTACGAGCAGTACTTC
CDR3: CASSLMGHPYEQYF

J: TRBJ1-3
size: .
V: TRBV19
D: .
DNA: TGTGCCAGTAGTATTGCCCGCATGAGCTCTGGAAACACCATATATTTT
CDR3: CASSIARMSSGNTIYF

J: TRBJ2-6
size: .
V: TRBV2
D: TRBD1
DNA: TGTGCCAGCAGAGAGGGGGCATCTGGGGCCAACGTCCTGACTTTC
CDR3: CASREGASGANVLTF

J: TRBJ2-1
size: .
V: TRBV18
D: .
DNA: TGTGCCAGCTCACCCTCAGCAGCAGGGCGTGAGCAGTTCTTC
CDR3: CASSPSAAGREQFF

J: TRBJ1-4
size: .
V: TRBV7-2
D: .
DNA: TGTGCCAGCAGCTTATATGGGGCCGCAACTAATGAAAAACTGTTTTTT
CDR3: CASSLYGAATNEKLFF

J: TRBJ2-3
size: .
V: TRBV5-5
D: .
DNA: TGTGCCAGCAGCTTGGAGGGGGCAGATACGCAGTATTTT
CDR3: CASSLEGADTQYF

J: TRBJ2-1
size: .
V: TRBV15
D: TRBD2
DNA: TGTGCCACCAGCAGAGATAGTGGCGGGAGGTTGCAGTTCTTC
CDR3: CATSRDSGGRLQFF

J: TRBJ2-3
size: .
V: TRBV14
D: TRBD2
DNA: TGTGCCAGCAGCCAAGTAGCGGGGGGTTCCACAGATACGCAGTATTTT
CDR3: CASSQVAGGSTDTQYF

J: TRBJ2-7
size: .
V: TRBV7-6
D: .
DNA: TGTGCCAGCAGTCACGGGGACTCCGACGTGGACGAGCAGTACTTC
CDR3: CASSHGDSDVDEQYF

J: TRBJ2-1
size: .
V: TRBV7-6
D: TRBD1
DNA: TGTGCCAGCAGCTTAGGACCCCCGGGACAGTCCACCTACAATGAGCAGTTCTTC
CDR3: CASSLGPPGQSTYNEQFF

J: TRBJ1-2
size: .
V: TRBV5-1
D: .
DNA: TGCGCCAGCAGCTTGGGACAGGAGTATGGCTACACCTTC
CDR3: CASSLGQEYGYTF